The present entry profiles one T cell receptor (beta chain) with its context. Per the study methods: Quantification of nucleated cells was approximated via reference gene primer amplification. TCRdb's table, derived via immunoSEQ multiplex PCR, lists solely in-frame clones and lacks some. From that table come the V and J calls and clone size; the DNA was used to work out D and trimming. The sample holds roughly 160,000 clones, approximately 81% seen once. CDR1 and CDR2 from the germline V gene are SNHLY and FYNNEI. V shed 6 bases and J 0 bases; nucleotides not matched to a gene: 2. The CDR3 loop spans 15 amino acids. This record belongs to a study of blood T cell repertoires in COVID-19.

The sequence was collected from a woman older than 75 with active or convalescent COVID-19. The sequencing input was peripheral blood. The genes are TRBV2 and TRBJ2-2, with 9 bases that match TRBD1. Here the CDR3 DNA reads TGTGCCAGCAGGGGACAGGGAACGAACACCGGGGAGCTGTTTTTT. Translation: CASRGQGTNTGELFF.